Here is one T cell receptor (beta chain) with its context. PCR amplification relied on 60 Vbeta primers (plus 13 Jbeta primers). Sequenced by immunoSEQ multiplex PCR; TCRdb stores in-frame clones only, minus some. The table has roughly 90,000 clones, 70% to 80% seen once. CDR3 length equals 12 residues. Trimming took off 3 bases at V and 11 bases at J, with 14 bases between the two ends. Germline CDR1 reads SGHRS; CDR2 reads YFSETQ. The data are from a study of cytomegalovirus exposure and HLA in healthy donors. What was sequenced was PBMCs. J is TRBJ1-2 and V is TRBV5-1, with a weak D call TRBD1 (5 bases). The TCR originated in a man aged 25-45 years in good health and CMV-seropositive. In DNA form, the CDR3 reads TGCGCCAGCAGCTACGGGGAGGGACGATACACCTTC. Its translation is CASSYGEGRYTF.